This TCR beta chain was identified in a study of T cell responses to AZD1222 COVID-19 vaccine. Whole-study findings and limits: The study found vaccine-associated CD4 TCRs spanning spike, dominant at 160-218 and 743-854. Sampling that yielded the repertoires occurred only after the peak T cell response.

This CDR3 contains 13 residues. V lost 7 bases and J 3 bases, leaving 12 bases between the germline ends. The germline CDR1 and CDR2 sequences are MNHEY and SVGAGI. Data came from immunoSEQ multiplex PCR; TCRdb stores just in-frame clones and leaves some out. This repertoire shows roughly 49,000 clones, around 80% found once; its top ten account for 6.6%. Only one count was recorded for this clone. The antigen remains undetermined. V is TRBV6-5 and J is TRBJ1-2, with D uncertain. The sequencing used peripheral blood, collected on day 0 of AZD1222 vaccination. This receptor was obtained from an adult in good health. CDR3 DNA sequence: TGTGCCAGCACGACAACTGGGGACTATGGCTACACCTTC. Amino acid sequence: CASTTTGDYGYTF.